This TCR beta chain was captured in a study of primary melanoma T cells and metastatic recurrence. At the level of the study: Tumors were T2–T4 primary melanomas thicker than 1 mm.

On this clone: Its target is unknown.

Data came from immunoSEQ multiplex PCR; TCRdb stores just in-frame clones and leaves some out. The data contain some 200 clones, approximately 88% of them seen just once; the ten biggest clones take up roughly 10%. Per the germline V gene, CDR1 is MNHGY and CDR2 is SAAAGT. The CDR3 is made up of 14 amino acids. Findings and caveats of the study: The tumor T-cell fraction reportedly predicted progression-free survival independently of thickness, ulceration, mitotic rate and age.

The TCR was taken from a human donor with melanoma. V gene TRBV6-8 combines with J gene TRBJ1-2; possible D gene TRBD1, 6 bases. Source material: melanoma tumor tissue. The CDR3 DNA reads as TGTGCTATCAGGGGCAGGGACGTCTCTCGCGGCTACACCTTC. As protein: CAIRGRDVSRGYTF.